This TCR beta chain stems from a study of PD-L1 blockade in urothelial cancer. Some clones are missing from TCRdb's copy, which holds only in-frame ones; the method was immunoSEQ multiplex PCR. The repertoire holds around 63,000 clones, with approximately 78% as singletons. The time point denotes: pretreatment peripheral blood. The table lists this clone with a count of one. Germline V gives CDR1 SNHLY, CDR2 FYNNEI. The V and J ends lost 2 bases and 4 bases respectively, with 9 bases between them. The CDR3 has 14 residues. This specimen consisted of PBMCs, obtained around atezolizumab (anti-PD-L1) treatment. The receptor comes from a man aged 70 or older with urothelial cancer. The chain recombines TRBV2 with TRBJ1-5; D is uncertain. Here the CDR3 DNA reads TGTGCCAGCAGTGAAATTCGGGATAATCAGCCCCAGCATTTT. Its protein product is CASSEIRDNQPQHF.